A selection of T cell receptor beta chains follows, all from one sample in a study of blood T cell repertoires in COVID-19. Sequenced by immunoSEQ multiplex PCR; TCRdb stores in-frame clones only, minus some. The profile shows 90,000 to 100,000 clones, about 86% of them singletons. The sample was peripheral blood. These receptors all come from a human donor in a cohort sampled during active COVID-19. The CDR3 runs from the conserved cysteine through the conserved F or W. A D gene is named only where the DNA matches it firmly. Some rows mark clone size as missing; the rest say once, few, many or name a class of expanded clone.

V,J,D,size,DNA,CDR3
TRBV5-1,TRBJ1-1,NA,NA,TGCGCCAGCAGCGGAGGACAGCCGAACACTGAAGCTTTCTTT,CASSGGQPNTEAFF
TRBV5-5,TRBJ1-4,NA,NA,TGTGCCAGCAGCTTGTGGGAGGGGCGCCGTGAAAAACTGTTTTTT,CASSLWEGRREKLFF
TRBV18,TRBJ2-1,TRBD2,NA,TGTGCCAGCTCACTATCTAGCGGGAGCTCCTACAATGAGCAGTTCTTC,CASSLSSGSSYNEQFF
TRBV2,TRBJ1-2,TRBD1,NA,TGTGCCAGCAGACAGGGGGCGCAAACTTCGCCCTATGGCTACACCTTC,CASRQGAQTSPYGYTF
TRBV5-4,TRBJ2-1,TRBD2,NA,TGTGCCAGCAGCGCCTCTAGCGGGAGCTCCTACAATGAGCAGTTCTTC,CASSASSGSSYNEQFF
TRBV5-1,TRBJ2-3,TRBD2,NA,TGCGCCAGCAGCTCCAGACTAGCGGGGGGGTCTATCATATCAGATACGCAGTATTTT,CASSSRLAGGSIISDTQYF
TRBV6-2/TRBV6-3,TRBJ2-2,NA,NA,TGTGCCAGCAGTCTTACCGGGACATTTCTTACCGGGGAGCTGTTTTTT,CASSLTGTFLTGELFF
TRBV19,TRBJ2-1,NA,NA,TGTGCCAGTAGTGGGGGGTGGGCCCCTGGGGGCTCCTACAATGAGCAGTTCTTC,CASSGGWAPGGSYNEQFF
TRBV3-1/TRBV3-2,TRBJ2-3,NA,NA,TGTGCCAGCAGGAGGGATATAGAGGATACGCAGTATTTT,CASRRDIEDTQYF
TRBV5-4,TRBJ1-1,NA,NA,TGTGCCAGCAGCTTGGGGCAGCGACTGAACACTGAAGCTTTCTTT,CASSLGQRLNTEAFF
TRBV5-1,TRBJ2-1,TRBD2,NA,TGCGCCAGCAGCGAAGGAGCGGGGGCCGGGGGGAATGAGCAGTTCTTC,CASSEGAGAGGNEQFF
TRBV7-9,TRBJ2-1,TRBD2,NA,TGTGCCAGCAGCTTCGGAGCGGGAGGGTTGAGCTCCTACAATGAGCAGTTCTTC,CASSFGAGGLSSYNEQFF
TRBV9,TRBJ2-2,NA,NA,TGTGCCAGCAGCGGGGGTGGGACTAACACCGGGGAGCTGTTTTTT,CASSGGGTNTGELFF
TRBV27,TRBJ2-7,TRBD1,NA,TGTGCCAGCAGTTTACAAGACAGGGGCAGCGAGCAGTACTTC,CASSLQDRGSEQYF
TRBV18,TRBJ1-1,NA,NA,TGTGCCAGCTCATTTCAGGGAAACACTGAAGCTTTCTTT,CASSFQGNTEAFF
TRBV7-7,TRBJ2-5,TRBD1,NA,TGTGCTAGCAGCTTAGTTGCCCCCGGGACAGGGAAGGGTGAGACCCAGTACTTC,CASSLVAPGTGKGETQYF
TRBV7-9,TRBJ2-7,NA,NA,TGTGCCAGCAGCTTGAGATTGTCGGTTGGCGGGGTCACCTCCGAGCAGTACTTC,CASSLRLSVGGVTSEQYF
TRBV28,TRBJ1-1,TRBD1,NA,TGTGCCAGCAGTTTATGGCAGGGGGCTGTGGTGGGCACTGAAGCTTTCTTT,CASSLWQGAVVGTEAFF
TRBV5-8,TRBJ2-1,NA,few,TGTGCCAGCAGCAGTCGCGTGGGGGCGTCGTTCTTC,CASSSRVGASFF
TRBV28,TRBJ1-1,NA,NA,TGTGCCAGCAGCAGGGCCGTTATCGTTACTGAAGCTTTCTTT,CASSRAVIVTEAFF
TRBV11-2,TRBJ2-3,NA,NA,TGTGCCAGCAGCTTAGGGGGGGTCACAGATACGCAGTATTTT,CASSLGGVTDTQYF
TRBV5-1,TRBJ2-2,NA,NA,TGCGCCAGCAGCTTGGCCGGAGGTTCGGGGGAGCTGTTTTTT,CASSLAGGSGELFF
TRBV5-1,TRBJ2-3,TRBD2,NA,TGCGCCAGCAGCTTTGAGCGGGAGTCAGATACGCAGTATTTT,CASSFERESDTQYF
TRBV5-6,TRBJ1-6,TRBD1,NA,TGTGCCAGCAGCTTGCCAGGGGGAAATTCACCCCTCCACTTT,CASSLPGGNSPLHF
TRBV2,TRBJ2-1,NA,once,TGTGCCATGGTCAGTGGAATCGGGAGCCCCTCCTCCTACAATGAGCAGTTCTTC,CAMVSGIGSPSSYNEQFF
TRBV5-1,TRBJ1-1,TRBD1,NA,TGCGCCAGCAGCTCGAGGACAGGGAGGGACACTGAAGCTTTCTTT,CASSSRTGRDTEAFF
TRBV3-1/TRBV3-2,TRBJ2-2,NA,NA,TGTGCCAGCAGCCAAGAATGGAGTCTGCGAAACGGGGAGCTGTTTTTT,CASSQEWSLRNGELFF
TRBV11-1,TRBJ2-7,NA,NA,TGTGCCAGCAGCTTAGTTCCAGGCTCCTACGAGCAGTACTTC,CASSLVPGSYEQYF
TRBV19,TRBJ2-1,NA,NA,TGTGCCAGTAGCCTTGACAGGAGCTCCTACAATGAGCAGTTCTTC,CASSLDRSSYNEQFF
TRBV11-1,TRBJ2-3,NA,NA,TGTGCCAGCAGCCTTGACAGGAGCACAGATACGCAGTATTTT,CASSLDRSTDTQYF
TRBV3-1/TRBV3-2,TRBJ2-4,NA,NA,TGTGCCAGCAGCCAACTACAGGGCAGAAACATTCAGTACTTC,CASSQLQGRNIQYF
TRBV30,TRBJ1-3,NA,NA,TGTGCCTGGAGTGTGATCAGCTCTGGAAACACCATATATTTT,CAWSVISSGNTIYF
TRBV5-1,TRBJ2-7,TRBD2,few,TGCGCCAGCAGCCCCGGGACTAGCGGACCCCTCGGGCAGTACTTC,CASSPGTSGPLGQYF
TRBV6-6,TRBJ1-2,NA,NA,TGTGCCAGCAGTTACACCGCCACAGGGTATGGCTACACCTTC,CASSYTATGYGYTF
TRBV19,TRBJ2-1,TRBD2,NA,TGTGCCAGTAGTATTCGAGCGGGAGTCCGCAATGAGCAGTTCTTC,CASSIRAGVRNEQFF
TRBV3-1/TRBV3-2,TRBJ2-5,TRBD2,NA,TGTGCCAGCAGCCAAGCTGCGCTAGCGGGGTATCTGGAGACCCAGTACTTC,CASSQAALAGYLETQYF
TRBV6-5,TRBJ1-2,TRBD1,once,TGTGCCAGCAGCAGGACAGGGGATGGCTACACCTTC,CASSRTGDGYTF
TRBV6-6,TRBJ1-3,TRBD1,NA,TGTGCCAGCAGTCGTCGACAGGGGGAAAACACCATATATTTT,CASSRRQGENTIYF
TRBV4-3,TRBJ2-1,TRBD2,NA,TGCGCCAGCAGCCAGCGCTATGGGACTAGCGGGAGGGTCTACAATGAGCAGTTCTTC,CASSQRYGTSGRVYNEQFF
TRBV6-5,TRBJ2-1,NA,NA,TGTGCCAGCAGCCCAAGGGGCGGGGCCTACAATGAGCAGTTCTTC,CASSPRGGAYNEQFF
TRBV29-1,TRBJ2-7,TRBD1,few,TGCAGCGCTGTGGGGGACAGGGCATCCTACGAGCAGTACTTC,CSAVGDRASYEQYF
TRBV4-1,TRBJ1-1,NA,NA,TGCGCCAGCAGCCAAGATCGCGGGGCGGGTGAAGCTTTCTTT,CASSQDRGAGEAFF
TRBV7-2,TRBJ1-2,NA,NA,TGTGCCAGCAGCTTAGTTCTCCGGGTCCGGGGTGGCTACACCTTC,CASSLVLRVRGGYTF
TRBV10-3,TRBJ2-1,TRBD2,few,TGTGCCATCAGTGACTCAGCGGGGGACAATGAGCAGTTCTTC,CAISDSAGDNEQFF
TRBV6-2/TRBV6-3,TRBJ2-1,TRBD2,NA,TGTGCCAGCAGTTATGGCCCGAGACTAGCGCGTCCTTTAAATGAGCAGTTCTTC,CASSYGPRLARPLNEQFF
TRBV4-3,TRBJ2-3,NA,NA,TGCGCCAGCAGCCCTGAATCGTCAGGAATTCGCACAGATACGCAGTATTTT,CASSPESSGIRTDTQYF
TRBV30,TRBJ2-3,NA,NA,TGTGCCTGGAAACTCGCGGTTACAGATACGCAGTATTTT,CAWKLAVTDTQYF
TRBV6-6,TRBJ1-2,TRBD1,NA,TGTGCCAGCACGCCAGGGACAGGGGGAGGGTACTATGGCTACACCTTC,CASTPGTGGGYYGYTF
TRBV7-8,TRBJ1-5,NA,few,TGTGCCAGCAGCCCGGAGGGCGGATTTAGCAATCAGCCCCAGCATTTT,CASSPEGGFSNQPQHF
TRBV10-3,TRBJ2-1,NA,NA,TGTGCCATCAGTGAGTCTATCGGGAGCTCGTGGAATGAGCAGTTCTTC,CAISESIGSSWNEQFF
TRBV9,TRBJ1-2,NA,NA,TGTGCCAGCAGCGTAGAAGTAAGCGGCTATGGCTACACCTTC,CASSVEVSGYGYTF
TRBV10-3,TRBJ2-3,TRBD1,NA,TGTGCCATCAGTGAAGGGACAGGAGGCACAGATACGCAGTATTTT,CAISEGTGGTDTQYF
TRBV27,TRBJ1-6,TRBD1,NA,TGTGCCAGCAGGCAGGACAGGGTGAAATCACCCCTCCACTTT,CASRQDRVKSPLHF
TRBV19,TRBJ1-5,TRBD1,NA,TGTGCCAGTAGTATAGGGACAGGGCTAAAGCGTTTT,CASSIGTGLKRF
TRBV4-3,TRBJ1-4,NA,once,TGCGCCAGCAGCCAAGGTCGGGGGACTAATGAAAAACTGTTTTTT,CASSQGRGTNEKLFF
TRBV28,TRBJ2-1,TRBD1,NA,TGTGCCAGCAGACCCCCGTCCGGGACAGGGAACAATGAGCAGTTCTTC,CASRPPSGTGNNEQFF
TRBV5-4,TRBJ2-1,TRBD2,NA,TGTGCCCTCAGTACGGGAGGGAGTATTTACAATGAGCAGTTCTTC,CALSTGGSIYNEQFF
TRBV14,TRBJ2-7,TRBD2,NA,TGTGCCAGCAGCCCGGGACTAGCGGGACCCTCCTACGAGCAGTACTTC,CASSPGLAGPSYEQYF
TRBV3-1/TRBV3-2,TRBJ2-2,TRBD2,NA,TGTGCCAGCAGCCCCCGGGGGGGCACCGGGGAGCTGTTTTTT,CASSPRGGTGELFF